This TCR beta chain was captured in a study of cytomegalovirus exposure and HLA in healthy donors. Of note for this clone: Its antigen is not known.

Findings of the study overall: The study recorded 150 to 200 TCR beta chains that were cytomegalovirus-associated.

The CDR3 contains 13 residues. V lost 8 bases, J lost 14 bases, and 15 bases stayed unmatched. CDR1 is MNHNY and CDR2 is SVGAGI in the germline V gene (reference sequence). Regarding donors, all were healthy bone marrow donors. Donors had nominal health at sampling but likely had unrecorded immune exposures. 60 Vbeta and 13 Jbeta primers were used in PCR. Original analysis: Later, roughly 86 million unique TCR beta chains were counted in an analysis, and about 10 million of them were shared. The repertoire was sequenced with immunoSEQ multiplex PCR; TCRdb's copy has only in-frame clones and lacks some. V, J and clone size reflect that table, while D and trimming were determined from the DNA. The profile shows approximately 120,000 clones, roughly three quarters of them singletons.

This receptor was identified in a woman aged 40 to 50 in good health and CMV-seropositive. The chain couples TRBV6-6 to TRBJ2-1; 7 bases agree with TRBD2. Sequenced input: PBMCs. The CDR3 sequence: CASWIGSGIREFF. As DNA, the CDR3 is TGTGCCAGCTGGATAGGCAGCGGGATCAGGGAGTTCTTC.